Below are 16 T cell receptor beta chains sequenced from a single sample in a study of neurological immune-mediated disorders. Each CDR3 protein gets one entry after TCRdb re-called the 5' RACE reads with MiXCR. Altogether around 66,000 distinct CDR3 sequences are present, around 5.5% being singletons, with the ten largest covering over 2.5%. Sequenced input: PBMCs. Source of these receptors: a woman between 25 and 40 years old with multiple sclerosis.

This clonotype was seen only a few times. The chain employs TRBV6-5 and TRBJ1-4; D remains ambiguous. There are 16 residues in the CDR3. Trimming shortened V by 4 bases and J by 5 bases, and 17 bases separated the two germline ends. Germline V gives CDR1 MNHEY, CDR2 SVGAGI. CDR3 residues: CASSLSWWSTNEKLFF. The CDR3 DNA reads TGTGCCAGCAGTTTGTCTTGGTGGTCCACCAATGAAAAACTGTTTTTT.

J is TRBJ2-3 and V is TRBV20-1; D is ambiguous. The CDR3 totals 14 residues. Trimming shortened V by 4 bases and J by 0 bases, and 11 bases separated the two germline ends. Germline V lookup: CDR1 DFQATT, CDR2 SNEGSKA (reference sequence). The DNA for the CDR3 is TGCAGTGCTATATGGACGGTTAGCACAGATACGCAGTATTTT. It yields the protein CSAIWTVSTDTQYF.

This clonotype was recorded many times. The CDR3, as DNA: TGCGCCAGCAGCTTTGCGGGGCAGGAGAACACTGAAGCTTTCTTT. It is translated as CASSFAGQENTEAFF. This chain links TRBV5-1 with TRBJ1-1, with D possibly being TRBD1 (5 bases). The length of the CDR3 is 15 residues. Trimming took off 2 bases at V and 1 base at J, with 12 bases between the two ends. Germline V gives CDR1 SGHRS, CDR2 YFSETQ. Full variable domain (outside the CDR3, taken from reference TRBV5-1 and TRBJ1-1): KAGVTQTPRYLIKTRGQQVTLSCSPISGHRSVSWYQQTPGQGLQFLFEYFSETQRNKGNFPGRFSGRQFSNSRSEMNVSTLELGDSALYLCASSFAGQENTEAFFGQGTRLTVV.

This clonotype was observed at least ten times. CDR3 protein: CASSDGTSGGEQFF. The CDR3 bases are TGTGCCAGCAGTGACGGGACTAGCGGGGGTGAGCAGTTCTTC. The chain couples TRBV6-4 to TRBJ2-1; TRBD2 matches 14 bases. Germline trimming cut 2 bases from V and 9 bases from J; bases unmatched to any gene: 0. This CDR3 has 14 amino acids. Germline V gene lookup returns CDR1 MRHNA and CDR2 SNTAGT.

This clonotype was recorded many times. The chain combines TRBV15 with TRBJ1-5; weak D call: TRBD1 (5 bases). V lost 5 bases to trimming and J lost 4 bases, with 9 bases between them. Germline V gives CDR1 LNHNV, CDR2 YYDKDF (reference sequence). The CDR3 contains 13 residues. The CDR3 is CATSPTGNQPQHF. In DNA form, the CDR3 reads TGTGCCACCAGCCCTACAGGTAATCAGCCCCAGCATTTT.

At least ten counts were recorded for this clonotype. The chain has TRBV29-1 and TRBJ2-1, with 7 positions matching TRBD1. The CDR3 runs 13 residues. J gave up 4 bases and V 7 bases, and 7 bases lay outside the gene matches. CDR1 SQVTM and CDR2 ANQGSEA come from the germline V gene. In DNA form, the CDR3 reads TGCAGCGCCCGAGGGGGCAGATACAATGAGCAGTTCTTC. This gives the protein CSARGGRYNEQFF.

This clonotype was observed a handful of times. The rearrangement links TRBV5-8 to TRBJ1-5, with TRBD1 identical over 7 bases. The J segment lost 0 bases and the V segment lost 3 bases, leaving 9 bases of the junction unmatched. Germline CDR1 SGHTS, CDR2 YDEGEE. CDR3 size: 17 residues. This CDR3 is CASSYFQGEISNQPQHF. CDR3 DNA: TGTGCCAGCAGCTATTTCCAGGGGGAGATTAGCAATCAGCCCCAGCATTTT.

This clonotype occurred many times. The chain employs TRBV28 and TRBJ2-3; D remains ambiguous. Trimming pared 4 bases from V and 2 bases from J, leaving 7 bases between. CDR1 MDHEN and CDR2 SYDVKM come from the germline V gene. The CDR3 loop spans 13 amino acids. This CDR3 reads CASSSHLTDTQYF. The CDR3 bases are TGTGCCAGCAGTTCCCACCTCACAGATACGCAGTATTTT.

There are many counts of this clonotype. The V gene is TRBV4-2, the J gene TRBJ2-1; TRBD2 matches at 9 bases. CDR1 and CDR2 from the germline V gene are LGHNA and YNFKEQ. After removal of 0 bases from V and 4 bases from J, the junction contained 4 bases not matched to a gene. The CDR3 contains 16 residues. DNA for the CDR3: TGTGCCAGCAGCCAAGACCCCAGCGGGGGGTACAATGAGCAGTTCTTC. As protein: CASSQDPSGGYNEQFF.

This clonotype was seen repeatedly, ten times or more. The chain uses TRBV5-1 and TRBJ1-1; D possibly corresponds to TRBD1 (5 bases). The V gene lost 3 bases and the J gene lost 10 bases, with 16 bases spanning the gap. The length of the CDR3 is 13 residues. Germline assignment: CDR1 SGHRS and CDR2 YFSETQ. This CDR3 reads CASSSRDLGPAFF. The CDR3, as DNA: TGCGCCAGCAGCTCCCGGGACCTCGGACCAGCTTTCTTT.

This clonotype has at least ten counts. V gene TRBV10-2 combines with J gene TRBJ2-6; D remains ambiguous. V lost 2 bases, J lost 1 base, and 6 bases lay in between. The CDR3 loop spans 15 amino acids. Germline V gene sequence: CDR1 WSHSY, CDR2 SAAADI. The CDR3 coding sequence is TGCGCCAGCAGTGAGGCGTATTCTGGGGCCAACGTCCTGACTTTC. Protein: CASSEAYSGANVLTF.

This clonotype was observed many times. The junction departs from the called germline gene at one end, perhaps through a read error. The V call is TRBV5-1, the J call TRBJ2-3; D not resolved. This CDR3 comprises 11 residues. Germline values: CDR1 SGHRS, CDR2 YFSETQ. Here the CDR3 reads CASSFTDTQYF. In DNA, the CDR3 is TGTGCCAGCAGTTTCACAGATACGCAGTATTTT.

There are many counts of this clonotype. This chain joins TRBV5-1 and TRBJ2-7; 7 bases fit TRBD1. CDR3 length equals 12 residues. Trimming removed 4 bases from V and 5 bases from J; junction bases left unmatched: 3. Germline V gene data show CDR1 as SGHRS and CDR2 as YFSETQ. CDR3 DNA: TGCGCCAGCAGCCGCCAGGGGGACGAGCAGTACTTC. It translates to CASSRQGDEQYF.

The chain has TRBV20-1 and TRBJ1-5; no clear D. The CDR3 is made up of 13 amino acids. Trimming cost V 3 bases and J 4 bases, with 10 bases left between them. In germline, CDR1 is DFQATT, CDR2 SNEGSKA (reference sequence). The CDR3 spells CSASPEGNQPQHF. DNA of the CDR3: TGCAGTGCTAGTCCCGAAGGAAATCAGCCCCAGCATTTT.

This clonotype came up a few times. The chain combines TRBV13 with TRBJ1-1, with D possibly TRBD1 on 5 matching bases. V lost 5 bases, J lost 6 bases, and 25 bases lay in between. Germline assignment: CDR1 PRHDT and CDR2 FYEKMQ (reference sequence). The CDR3 spans 17 residues. The DNA for the CDR3 is TGTGCCAGCAGCGCGCGGGACGCCTTAGCGAGTAGCGCTGAAGCTTTCTTT. It codes for CASSARDALASSAEAFF.

Points on this clonotype: It is likely a read error, because the conserved phenylalanine at the end of the CDR3 is missing. The chain employs TRBV5-4 and TRBJ1-2, with D hard to call. The CDR3 has 14 residues. V lost 0 bases and J 0 bases, leaving 6 bases between the germline ends. The germline gives CDR1 SGHNT, CDR2 YYREEE (reference sequence). CDR3 protein: CASSLDQANYGYTN. The CDR3, as DNA: TGTGCCAGCAGCTTGGACCAAGCTAACTATGGCTACACCAAC.